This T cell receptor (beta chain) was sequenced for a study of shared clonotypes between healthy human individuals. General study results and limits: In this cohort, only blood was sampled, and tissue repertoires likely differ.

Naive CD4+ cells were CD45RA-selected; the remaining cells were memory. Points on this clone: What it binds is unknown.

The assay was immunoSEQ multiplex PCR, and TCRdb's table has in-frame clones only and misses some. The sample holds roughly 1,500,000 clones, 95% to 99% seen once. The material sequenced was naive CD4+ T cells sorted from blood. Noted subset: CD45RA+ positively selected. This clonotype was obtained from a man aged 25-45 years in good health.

The DNA of the CDR3 is TGTGCCAGCAGCCAGACACAGAACACCGGGGAGCTGTTTTTT. As protein: CASSQTQNTGELFF. V usage is TRBV28 and J usage is TRBJ2-2, with D unclear. The germline V and J ends were trimmed by 6 bases and 1 base, with 9 bases remaining between them. Looked up from germline, CDR1 is MDHEN and CDR2 is SYDVKM. This CDR3 contains 14 residues.